The rows below give T cell receptor beta chains drawn from one sample of a study of T cell changes during pregnancy in multiple sclerosis. TCRdb's copy holds only in-frame clones and misses some; the assay was immunoSEQ multiplex PCR. The sample has tens of thousands of clones, roughly 91% seen once. The sample was peripheral blood, taken after pregnancy. Every receptor here comes from a female donor in good health, enrolled as a control in a pregnancy study. Both conserved end residues are part of each CDR3. The D gene is left open where the match is weak. Where a row states a size, it is once, few, many or the class of an expanded clone; other rows omit it.

cdr3_length clone_size d_call j_call v_call cdr3_aa cdr3_nt
16 NA TRBD1 TRBJ2-3 TRBV6-1 CASSVTGTGGWDTQYF TGTGCCAGCAGTGTAACCGGGACAGGGGGTTGGGATACGCAGTATTTT
14 few NA TRBJ1-5 TRBV2 CASSQGGVNQPQHF TGTGCCAGCAGTCAGGGAGGGGTCAATCAGCCCCAGCATTTT
14 NA NA TRBJ2-7 TRBV15 CATSRDLRDYEQYF TGTGCCACCAGCAGAGATCTACGTGACTACGAGCAGTACTTC
15 NA NA TRBJ2-7 TRBV6-5 CASSTNRRGRGEQYF TGTGCCAGCAGTACAAACAGGCGAGGTAGAGGCGAGCAGTACTTC
16 NA TRBD1 TRBJ2-1 TRBV12-5 CASGPPGQGIRNEQFF TGTGCTAGTGGTCCGCCGGGACAGGGGATTCGAAATGAGCAGTTCTTC
15 NA NA TRBJ1-1 TRBV2 CASSLLREGDTEAFF TGTGCCAGCAGTCTCCTCCGGGAGGGGGACACTGAAGCTTTCTTT
18 NA TRBD2 TRBJ2-1 TRBV9 CASSVAALAGGPSGEQFF TGTGCCAGCAGCGTAGCTGCCCTAGCGGGGGGGCCCTCCGGTGAGCAGTTCTTC
13 NA NA TRBJ2-5 TRBV4-3 CATETGGPETQYF TGCGCCACCGAGACTGGGGGCCCAGAGACCCAGTACTTC
15 NA TRBD1 TRBJ2-7 TRBV6-1 CASSAGQGAIYEQYF TGTGCCAGCAGCGCGGGACAGGGGGCGATCTACGAGCAGTACTTC
17 NA NA TRBJ2-7 TRBV19 CASSPDDRVGGTYEQYF TGTGCCAGTAGCCCAGACGACAGGGTGGGGGGAACCTACGAGCAGTACTTC
16 NA NA TRBJ2-3 TRBV5-3 CARSLPLGSIADTQYF TGTGCCAGAAGCCTCCCCCTAGGGAGTATCGCAGATACGCAGTATTTT
15 NA TRBD1 TRBJ1-2 TRBV7-9 CASSLGSSGGNGYTF TGTGCCAGCAGCTTAGGTTCGTCAGGGGGTAATGGCTACACCTTC
14 NA NA TRBJ2-5 TRBV5-6 CASSSLTGGETQYF TGTGCCAGCAGCTCCCTCACCGGGGGAGAGACCCAGTACTTC
15 few NA TRBJ2-3 TRBV6-4 CASSEQGGGTDTQYF TGTGCCAGCAGTGAACAGGGTGGCGGCACAGATACGCAGTATTTT
16 NA NA TRBJ2-2 TRBV7-3 CASSQGVAGRTGELFF TGTGCCAGCAGCCAGGGGGTAGCGGGGAGGACCGGGGAGCTGTTTTTT
15 NA TRBD1 TRBJ1-5 TRBV19 CASSTDREFNQPQHF TGTGCCAGTAGTACAGACAGGGAATTCAATCAGCCCCAGCATTTT